This TCR beta chain was found in a study of T cell repertoires in cytomegalovirus infection. About the study: Evidence of both CMV infection and a matching HLA type came from public TCR beta signatures. General observations from the study: Identification of carriers of CMV plus the relevant HLA was performed using cumulative public TCR beta family frequency. Clonotypes of TCR beta that were HLA-C-restricted and CMV-specific dominated the ex vivo response.

This CDR3 has 16 amino acids. Trimming at V came to 3 bases and at J to 4 bases, leaving 5 bases not matched to a gene. The germline V gene encodes CDR1 SEHNR and CDR2 FQNEAQ (reference sequence). Each CDR3 protein is one row after TCRdb ran MiXCR on the reads. The top ten clones hold about 20% of a sample with hundreds of thousands of distinct CDR3 sequences, approximately 22% of them seen once. For this clonotype: As yet, its antigen is unknown.

The chain carries TRBV7-9 and TRBJ1-4, with 10 bases fitting TRBD1. This TCR was recovered from a human donor in good health (CMV status not recorded). Some clones in this sample may be carry-over from other donors' samples. Sequencing was performed on CD8+ T cells from PBMCs. The CDR3 DNA reads as TGTGCCAGCAGCTTCTTCCGGGACAGGGGTAATGAAAAACTGTTTTTT. Translated: CASSFFRDRGNEKLFF.